One sample yielded the 9 T cell receptor beta chains listed below, sequenced in a study of regulatory T cells in long-lasting Graves disease. Noted time point: newly diagnosed GD, antithyroid drugs for less than 3 months. Researchers made the TCR library from RNA that was extracted from PBMCs. Researchers made TCR beta libraries by using iRepertoire HTBI primers and running Arm-PCR on CDR3 regions. TCRdb itself ran the multiplex PCR reads through MiXCR, one entry per CDR3 protein. In the table there are about 380,000 distinct CDR3 sequences, roughly a sixth of which are singletons. Source: peripheral blood mononuclear cells (PBMCs), taken at new diagnosis, from a patient treated with antithyroid drugs. These receptor sequences come from a female donor with Graves disease.

This clonotype has a count of ten or more. The chain has TRBV18 and TRBJ2-1, with 8 bases fitting TRBD2. Germline trimming cut 6 bases from V and 8 bases from J; bases unmatched to any gene: 6. Looked up from germline, CDR1 is KGHSH and CDR2 is LQKENI. The CDR3 loop spans 13 amino acids. DNA of the CDR3: TGTGCCAGCTCGCGACTAGCGAGGCATGAGCAGTTCTTC. This gives the protein CASSRLARHEQFF.

In regard to this clonotype: Since no conserved phenylalanine or tryptophan closes the CDR3, a read error is the likely cause. The J gene is TRBJ2-2, the V gene TRBV11-2; TRBD2 might be the D (5 bases). V dropped 5 bases and J dropped 1 base, with 17 bases sitting between them. CDR1 is SGHAT, CDR2 FQNNGV, per germline. There are 17 residues in the CDR3. The CDR3 loop reads CASSGGGPGLNTGELFY. The CDR3 DNA sequence: TGTGCCAGCAGCGGAGGCGGGCCAGGCTTGAACACCGGGGAGCTGTTTTAT.

The gene calls are TRBV10-3 and TRBJ2-3; a possible D gene is TRBD1 (6 bases). CDR1 is ENHRY, CDR2 SYGVKD, per germline. Between the trimmed V and J ends, which lost 9 bases and 2 bases, there was a span of 18 bases. The CDR3 loop spans 15 amino acids. CDR3 residues: CAIRTALKNTDTQYF. The CDR3 DNA sequence: TGTGCCATTAGGACAGCGCTAAAAAACACAGATACGCAGTATTTT.

This clonotype was observed at least ten times. The rearrangement links TRBV6-5 to TRBJ2-3, with D perhaps TRBD2 (5 bases). The germline CDR1 and CDR2 sequences are MNHEY and SVGAGI. V was cut by 0 bases and J by 4 bases, with 14 bases left in between. The CDR3 contains 16 residues. CDR3 coding DNA: TGTGCCAGCAGTTACTCGGTCCTAGCTCACCCAGATACGCAGTATTTT. Protein: CASSYSVLAHPDTQYF.

About this clonotype: Since a far larger clone is one base different, this is likely a read error. The chain links TRBV7-2 to TRBJ2-3; maybe TRBD2 (5 bases). The end of the DNA fits TRBJ2-7 better, so the J call may be wrong. Germline V gives CDR1 SGHTA, CDR2 FQGNSA. CDR3 size: 12 residues. The CDR3 nucleotides are TGTGCCTGCAGCTTAGGGAGTTCCGAGCAGTACTTC. Translation: CACSLGSSEQYF.

This clonotype was picked up many times. The rearrangement joins TRBV9 to TRBJ2-1; no reliable D call. The CDR3 has 12 amino acids. The germline gives CDR1 SGDLS, CDR2 YYNGEE. Between the trimmed V and J ends, which lost 0 bases and 9 bases, there was a span of 7 bases. The CDR3 DNA sequence: TGTGCCAGCAGCGTAGAGTGGGGTGAGCAGTTCTTC. Amino acid sequence: CASSVEWGEQFF.

In this sample, this clonotype turned up many times. This chain joins TRBV12-3 or TRBV12-4 and TRBJ1-5; D is possibly TRBD1 (5 bases). CDR3 length equals 12 residues. Trimming cost V 5 bases and J 7 bases, with 9 bases left between them. The CDR3: CASSRGLQPQHF. The CDR3 region has the DNA TGTGCCAGCAGTAGGGGACTCCAGCCCCAGCATTTT.

The CDR3 protein is CASSLVSQPVLHF. CDR3 sequence (DNA): TGTGCCAGCAGTTTAGTTTCCCAGCCGGTCCTCCACTTT. The chain has TRBV28 and TRBJ1-6; unclear D gene. Trimming stripped 2 bases from V and 15 bases from J, with 14 bases between. This CDR3 spans 13 amino acids. CDR1 MDHEN and CDR2 SYDVKM come from the germline V gene. The variable domain in full, with the rest retrieved from reference TRBV28 and TRBJ1-6, is DVKVTQSSRYLVKRTGEKVFLECVQDMDHENMFWYRQDPGLGLRLIYFSYDVKMKEKGDIPEGYSVSREKKERFSLILESASTNQTSMYLCASSLVSQPVLHFGNGTRLTVT.

Details on this clonotype: A clone one base away is much larger, so this may be a read error. The V and J genes are TRBV20-1 and TRBJ2-7; D is ambiguous. Trimming left V 5 bases short and J 7 bases short, with 18 bases between. In germline, CDR1 is DFQATT, CDR2 SNEGSKA (reference sequence). This CDR3 is built from 13 residues. CDR3 in DNA: TGCAGTGCTCGTCCCCACCTTAACAATGAGCAGTACTTC. It specifies CSARPHLNNEQYF.